This T cell receptor (beta chain) was obtained from a study of blood T cell repertoires in COVID-19. In the study overall: The samples span acute and convalescent COVID-19 from the United States, Italy and Spain. The cDNA or gDNA used as material had been derived from T cells, B-cell-depleted T cells, or PBMCs.

Original processing notes: Amplification with reference gene primers provided the estimates of nucleated cell counts. TCRdb keeps only in-frame clones here, not all; method: immunoSEQ multiplex PCR. D and trimming come from the DNA, and the V and J calls and clone size come from that table. This sample has 25,000 to 30,000 clones, with 85% to 95% found just once. V was clipped by 7 bases and J by 3 bases; unmatched bases: 13. This CDR3 region has 16 residues. Germline V gene sequence: CDR1 SEHNR, CDR2 FQNEAQ (reference sequence). Enrolment of Seattle patients took place during active infection, and they were followed longitudinally.

The V gene is TRBV7-9, the J gene TRBJ2-7, with 9 bases identical to TRBD1. The sequence was collected from a woman aged 65 to 85 with COVID-19, enrolled during active disease. The sample taken for sequencing was peripheral blood. CDR3 amino acids: CASTKLPGTGNYEQYF. The CDR3 DNA is TGTGCCAGCACCAAATTGCCCGGGACAGGGAACTACGAGCAGTACTTC.